This T cell receptor beta chain was captured by sequencing in a study of CD8+CD57+ T cells in acquired aplastic anemia. Study information: The mean DNA yield obtained from sorted CD4+ and CD8+ cells came to approximately 3 ug.

The study profiled TCR beta VDJ and CDR3 using genomic DNA as template. TCRdb processed the reads anew with MiXCR; each CDR3 protein has one entry. The table records around 190,000 distinct CDR3 sequences, about 44% of them present only once. Note on this clonotype: Its ends do not fully match the called genes, so a read error is possible.

Patients chosen for sequencing had CD8+CD57+ cells that had expanded, as shown by flow cytometry. The CDR3 loop spans 13 amino acids. The V gene's germline CDR1 is DFQATT and CDR2 SNEGSKA (reference sequence). The specimen was sorted CD4+, CD8+, or CD8+CD57+ T cells (not recorded which) from PBMCs. The V gene is TRBV20-1, the J gene TRBJ2-7; D may be TRBD1 or TRBD2 (5 bases each). The receptor's source is a human donor with aplastic anemia. In nucleotides, the CDR3 is TGCAGTACTAGGTCCGACAGCTCCTACGAGCAGTACTTC. Encoded protein: CSTRSDSSYEQYF.